What follows is one T cell receptor beta chain and its context. Antigen: not known. The data were obtained in a study of cytomegalovirus exposure and HLA in healthy donors. Each of the donors was a healthy bone marrow donor. V shed 6 bases and J shed 4 bases, with 18 bases lying between them. Germline CDR1 reads MNHEY; CDR2 reads SVGAGI. The CDR3 length is 15 residues. Overall study findings and caveats: There were around 160 TCR beta chains listed as cytomegalovirus-associated. Researchers reported in a later analysis that common viral pathogens appeared linked to several top clusters. Accurate prediction of HLA-A and HLA-B alleles (for most subjects) was reportedly achieved from TCR beta sequences.

PCR primers comprised 60 Vbeta and 13 Jbeta primers. Profiling relied on immunoSEQ multiplex PCR, and the TCRdb table lists in-frame clones only, not all of them. The sample gives around 240,000 clones, roughly 82% of which show up once; 5% to 6.5% is in the top ten. The chain has TRBV6-5 and TRBJ1-2, with D possibly matching TRBD1 (5 bases). The sequencing sample was made of PBMCs. This sequence originates from a woman in her thirties or forties in good health and CMV-seropositive. CDR3 in amino acids: CASSSITGFGYGYTF. The CDR3, as DNA: TGTGCCAGCAGCTCAATAACAGGTTTCGGCTATGGCTACACCTTC.